This is a list of T cell receptor beta chains from one sample in a study of shared clonotypes between healthy human individuals. Generated by immunoSEQ multiplex PCR, the TCRdb table keeps only in-frame clones and is missing some. The top ten clones hold roughly 0.15% of a sample with roughly 2.5 million clones, 90% to 95% of them seen once. Sequencing input: naive CD4+ T cells sorted from blood. All receptors derive from a man aged 18 to 29 in good health. The CDR3 runs from the conserved cysteine through the conserved F or W. D genes are given only for firm matches. Clone size is not always given. Where it is, it says once, few, many or a class for expanded clones.

TRBJ2-2 TRBD2 NA TRBV11-2 CASSLVAGGPGELFF TGTGCCAGCAGCTTGGTAGCGGGGGGCCCCGGGGAGCTGTTTTTT
TRBJ2-2 NA once TRBV27 CASSLFAAMNTGELFF TGTGCCAGCAGTTTATTCGCAGCAATGAACACCGGGGAGCTGTTTTTT
TRBJ2-3 NA NA TRBV18 CASSPDLLDTQYF TGTGCCAGCTCACCCGATCTTTTGGATACGCAGTATTTT
TRBJ2-7 TRBD2 NA TRBV2 CASRVAGGSYEQYF TGTGCCAGCAGAGTAGCGGGAGGGAGTTACGAGCAGTACTTC
TRBJ1-6 NA NA TRBV6-1 CASIRQVSSPLHF TGTGCCAGCATCAGGCAGGTTTCTTCACCCCTCCACTTT
TRBJ1-2 TRBD1 NA TRBV7-8 CASSSPGQGHGYTF TGTGCCAGCAGCTCTCCGGGACAGGGACACGGCTACACCTTC
TRBJ2-5 TRBD1 NA TRBV6-6 CASSTTGDGSETQYF TGTGCCAGCAGTACGACAGGGGATGGTTCAGAGACCCAGTACTTC
TRBJ2-7 TRBD2 NA TRBV2 CASRTSGGSYEQYF TGTGCCAGCAGGACTAGCGGGGGCAGCTACGAGCAGTACTTC
TRBJ1-6 TRBD1 NA TRBV13 CASSYGTGDRNSPLHF TGTGCCAGCAGCTACGGGACAGGGGATAGGAATTCACCCCTCCACTTT
TRBJ2-2 NA NA TRBV19 CASSSVGDTGELFF TGTGCCAGTAGCTCTGTGGGGGACACCGGGGAGCTGTTTTTT
TRBJ2-7 TRBD2 NA TRBV30 CAWQGLTYEQYF TGTGCCTGGCAGGGACTAACCTACGAGCAGTACTTC
TRBJ2-5 NA NA TRBV19 CASSIEISFTGYQETQYF TGTGCCAGTAGTATAGAAATCTCCTTTACAGGGTACCAAGAGACCCAGTACTTC
TRBJ1-2 TRBD1 NA TRBV30 CAWSETGAF TGTGCCTGGAGTGAGACAGGGGCCTTC
TRBJ2-5 NA once TRBV11-3 CASSLVRGETQYF TGTGCCAGCAGCTTAGTACGGGGAGAGACCCAGTACTTC
TRBJ2-3 NA few TRBV11-3 CASSLGSTDTQYF TGTGCCAGCAGCTTAGGTAGCACAGATACGCAGTATTTT
TRBJ1-1 NA NA TRBV6-5 CASRYHTEAFF TGTGCCAGCCGGTACCACACTGAAGCTTTCTTT
TRBJ1-6 NA NA TRBV6-5 CASSRQKSNNSPLHF TGTGCCAGCAGCCGACAGAAGAGCAACAATTCACCCCTCCACTTT
TRBJ1-1 NA few TRBV30 CAWSSDTEAFF TGTGCCTGGAGTTCCGACACTGAAGCTTTCTTT
TRBJ1-4 TRBD1 NA TRBV30 CVWCSQGGEKLFF TGTGTCTGGTGTTCGCAGGGGGGAGAAAAACTGTTTTTT
TRBJ2-3 TRBD2 once TRBV11-2 CASSLDARGGPDTQYF TGTGCCAGCAGCTTAGATGCGCGGGGGGGACCAGATACGCAGTATTTT
TRBJ1-6 NA NA TRBV6-5 CASRMPGEKSPLHF TGTGCCAGCAGAATGCCAGGGGAGAAGTCACCCCTCCACTTT
TRBJ1-1 NA once TRBV10-1 CASSSTGITEAFF TGCGCCAGCAGTTCAACAGGGATAACTGAAGCTTTCTTT
TRBJ1-1 NA NA TRBV9 CASSRSGNTEAFF TGTGCCAGCAGCCGCTCGGGTAACACTGAAGCTTTCTTT
TRBJ1-4 NA NA TRBV11-2 CASSLDPLGSTNEKLFF TGTGCCAGCAGCTTAGATCCCCTGGGGAGCACTAATGAAAAACTGTTTTTT
TRBJ2-5 NA NA TRBV15 CATSLGEETQYF TGTGCCACCAGTCTTGGGGAGGAGACCCAGTACTTC
TRBJ2-5 NA NA TRBV2 CASSGQMETQYF TGTGCCAGCAGTGGGCAGATGGAGACCCAGTACTTC
TRBJ2-1 TRBD2 NA TRBV19 CATHLIGTSGSTEQFF TGTGCCACTCATTTGATCGGGACTAGCGGGAGTACTGAGCAGTTCTTC
TRBJ2-1 TRBD2 NA TRBV6-6 CASSYSGGVNEQFF TGTGCCAGCAGCTATAGCGGGGGGGTCAATGAGCAGTTCTTC
TRBJ2-7 TRBD2 once TRBV2 CASRGGLAGNYEQYF TGTGCCAGCAGGGGGGGACTAGCGGGAAATTACGAGCAGTACTTC
TRBJ2-3 NA NA TRBV13 CASGGTIGTDTQYF TGTGCCAGCGGAGGGACCATCGGTACAGATACGCAGTATTTT
TRBJ1-4 TRBD1 NA TRBV19 CASSIPSIQGGGEKLFF TGTGCCAGTAGTATCCCCTCGATCCAGGGGGGAGGTGAAAAACTGTTTTTT
TRBJ2-1 TRBD2 NA TRBV2 CASSEGISGGNNEQFF TGTGCCAGCAGTGAAGGAATTAGCGGGGGGAACAATGAGCAGTTCTTC
TRBJ1-3 NA NA TRBV4-1 CASSQAFGGKTGNTIYF TGCGCCAGCAGCCAGGCTTTTGGGGGGAAAACTGGAAACACCATATATTTT
TRBJ2-5 NA NA TRBV5-1 CASSLELDTQYF TGCGCCAGCAGCTTGGAGCTAGACACCCAGTACTTC
TRBJ2-1 NA NA TRBV19 CASSGQGSSYNEQFF TGTGCCAGTAGTGGGCAGGGGAGCTCCTACAATGAGCAGTTCTTC
TRBJ2-2 NA NA TRBV15 CATSRDKQPSGELFF TGTGCCACCAGCAGAGATAAGCAACCCTCTGGGGAGCTGTTTTTT
TRBJ1-5 NA few TRBV7-2 CASSLEENQPQHF TGTGCCAGCAGCTTAGAGGAGAATCAGCCCCAGCATTTT
TRBJ2-3 TRBD2 NA TRBV29-1 CSAGGLAGATTDTQYF TGCAGCGCAGGAGGGCTAGCGGGGGCTACCACAGATACGCAGTATTTT
TRBJ1-1 NA NA TRBV9 CASSADKAANTEAFF TGTGCCAGCAGCGCGGACAAGGCGGCGAACACTGAAGCTTTCTTT
TRBJ2-7 TRBD1 NA TRBV18 CASSRSRDSAYEQYF TGTGCCAGCTCAAGATCCCGGGACAGTGCCTACGAGCAGTACTTC
TRBJ2-7 NA NA TRBV6-1 CASSQSLAITYEQYF TGTGCCAGCAGCCAAAGTCTAGCGATTACCTACGAGCAGTACTTC
TRBJ2-1 TRBD1 NA TRBV5-8 CASSFRTGNYNEQFF TGTGCCAGCAGCTTTCGGACAGGTAACTACAATGAGCAGTTCTTC
TRBJ2-2 NA NA TRBV27 CASTTVQTNTGELFF TGTGCCAGCACGACAGTACAGACGAACACCGGGGAGCTGTTTTTT
TRBJ2-1 NA NA TRBV5-1 CASSLRVRNEQFF TGCGCCAGCAGCCTGCGGGTTAGGAATGAGCAGTTCTTC
TRBJ2-7 NA NA TRBV6-1 CASSSPAAQYF TGTGCCAGCAGTTCACCCGCCGCGCAGTACTTC
TRBJ1-6 NA once TRBV18 CASSRDGNNSPLHF TGTGCCAGCTCACGGGACGGAAATAATTCACCCCTCCACTTT
TRBJ2-7 NA NA TRBV10-1 CASSEGEYEQYF TGCGCCAGCAGTGAAGGGGAATACGAGCAGTACTTC
TRBJ2-3 TRBD1 NA TRBV10-3 CAIHTGGDTQYF TGTGCCATCCATACAGGGGGAGATACGCAGTATTTT
TRBJ1-5 TRBD1 NA TRBV19 CASSIGRDRGQPQHF TGTGCCAGTAGTATAGGTCGGGACAGGGGTCAGCCCCAGCATTTT
TRBJ2-1 NA NA TRBV6-5 CASRPPGTPLYEQFF TGTGCCAGCAGGCCGCCCGGGACGCCTCTATATGAGCAGTTCTTC
TRBJ2-3 NA once TRBV10-3 CAISELETTDTQYF TGTGCCATCAGTGAATTGGAGACCACAGATACGCAGTATTTT